This T cell receptor beta chain was documented in a study of beta chain features in type 1 diabetes. Overall study context: Over all samples combined, some 110 million sorted cells were examined. Notes on the study in general: All four CD4+ subsets of Type 1 diabetes patients contained TCRB CDR3s that were moderately but significantly shorter.

This CDR3 is built from 12 residues. Per germline, CDR1 MNHNS and CDR2 SASEGT. Germline trimming cut 6 bases from V and 7 bases from J; bases unmatched to any gene: 3. Heparinised blood was drawn once per donor, averaging roughly 120 mL. Isolation of CD4+ naive, central memory, regulatory and stem cell-like memory cells was achieved by sorting via CD45RO/CCR7/CD25/CD127/CD95/CD27. TCRB transcripts that were expressed got sequenced, as all of the isolated RNA had been reverse transcribed. The protocol was immunoSEQ multiplex PCR, while the TCRdb copy is restricted to in-frame clones and leaves out a portion. The repertoire holds under 300,000 clones, with about 11% as singletons. Concerning this clone itself: Its antigen is undetermined.

Source material: naive CD4+ T cells from blood. The clonotype originates from a man aged 25 to 40 with type 1 diabetes. The rearrangement joins TRBV6-1 to TRBJ1-1, with 9 nucleotides matching TRBD1. The CDR3 DNA follows: TGTGCCAGCAGGACAGGGGGTGGTGAAGCTTTCTTT. The encoded protein is CASRTGGGEAFF.